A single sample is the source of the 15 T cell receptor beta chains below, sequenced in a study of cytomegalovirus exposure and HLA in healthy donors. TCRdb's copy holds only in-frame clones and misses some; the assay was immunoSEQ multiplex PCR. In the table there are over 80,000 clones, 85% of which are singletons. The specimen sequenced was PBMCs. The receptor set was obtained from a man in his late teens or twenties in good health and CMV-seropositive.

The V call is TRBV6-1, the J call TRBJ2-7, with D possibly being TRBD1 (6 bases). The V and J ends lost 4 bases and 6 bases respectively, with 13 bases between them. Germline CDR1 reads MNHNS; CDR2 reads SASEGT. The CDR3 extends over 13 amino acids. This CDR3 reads CASSGQARGEQYV. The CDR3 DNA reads TGTGCCAGCAGTGGACAGGCGAGAGGCGAGCAGTACGTC.

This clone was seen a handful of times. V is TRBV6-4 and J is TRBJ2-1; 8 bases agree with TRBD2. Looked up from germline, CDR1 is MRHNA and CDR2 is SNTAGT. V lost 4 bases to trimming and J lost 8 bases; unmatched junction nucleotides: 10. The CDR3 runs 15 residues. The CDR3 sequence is CASSVSLAVVDEQFF. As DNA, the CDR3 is TGTGCCAGCAGTGTATCACTAGCGGTGGTGGATGAGCAGTTCTTC.

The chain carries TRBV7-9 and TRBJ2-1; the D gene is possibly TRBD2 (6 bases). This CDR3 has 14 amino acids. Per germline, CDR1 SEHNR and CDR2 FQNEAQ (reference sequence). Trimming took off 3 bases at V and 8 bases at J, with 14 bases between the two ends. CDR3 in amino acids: CASSLTGARDEQFF. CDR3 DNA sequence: TGTGCCAGCAGCTTGACGGGAGCAAGGGATGAGCAGTTCTTC.

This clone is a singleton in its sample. CDR3 nucleotides: TGTGCCAGCAGCGGCCACGGCGGGAGTCGCGCAGATACGCAGTATTTT. Translating it yields CASSGHGGSRADTQYF. The chain recombines TRBV9 with TRBJ2-3; the match to TRBD2 covers 7 bases. Looked up from germline, CDR1 is SGDLS and CDR2 is YYNGEE. There are 16 residues in the CDR3. Unmatched junction bases numbered 11, after V lost 3 bases and J lost 4 bases.

Here the CDR3 DNA reads TGTGCCTACGGGACTAGCGGGAGCCCAGATACGCAGTATTTT. This sequence encodes CAYGTSGSPDTQYF. The chain recombines TRBV30 with TRBJ2-3, with 14 bases fitting TRBD2. This CDR3 is built from 14 residues. The ends lost 7 bases at V and 4 bases at J; junction bases unmatched: 4. Per germline, CDR1 GTSNPN and CDR2 SVGIG (reference sequence).

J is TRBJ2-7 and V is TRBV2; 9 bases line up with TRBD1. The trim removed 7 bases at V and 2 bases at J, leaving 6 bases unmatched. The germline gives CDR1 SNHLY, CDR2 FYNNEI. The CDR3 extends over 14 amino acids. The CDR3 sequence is CASTTGQGTYEQYF. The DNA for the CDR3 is TGTGCCAGCACGACGGGACAGGGAACCTACGAGCAGTACTTC.

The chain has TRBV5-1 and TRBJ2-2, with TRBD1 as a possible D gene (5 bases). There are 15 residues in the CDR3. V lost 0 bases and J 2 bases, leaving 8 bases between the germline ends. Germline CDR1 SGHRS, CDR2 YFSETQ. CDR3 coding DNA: TGCGCCAGCAGCTTGGGCAGGGCCAACACCGGGGAGCTGTTTTTT. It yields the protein CASSLGRANTGELFF. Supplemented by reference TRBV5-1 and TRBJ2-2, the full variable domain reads KAGVTQTPRYLIKTRGQQVTLSCSPISGHRSVSWYQQTPGQGLQFLFEYFSETQRNKGNFPGRFSGRQFSNSRSEMNVSTLELGDSALYLCASSLGRANTGELFFGEGSRLTVL.

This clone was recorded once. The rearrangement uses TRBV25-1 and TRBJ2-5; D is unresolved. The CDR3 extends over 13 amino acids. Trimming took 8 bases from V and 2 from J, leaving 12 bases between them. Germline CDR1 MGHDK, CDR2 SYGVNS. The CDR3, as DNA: TGTGCCAGCGAGTTCCCCCCACAAGAGACCCAGTACTTC. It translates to CASEFPPQETQYF.

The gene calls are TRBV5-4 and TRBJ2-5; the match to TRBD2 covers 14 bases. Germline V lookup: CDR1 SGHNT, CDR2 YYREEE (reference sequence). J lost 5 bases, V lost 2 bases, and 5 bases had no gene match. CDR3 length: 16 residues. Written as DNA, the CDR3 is TGTGCCAGCAGCTTAGGGACTAGCGGGAGCGGGGAGACCCAGTACTTC. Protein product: CASSLGTSGSGETQYF.

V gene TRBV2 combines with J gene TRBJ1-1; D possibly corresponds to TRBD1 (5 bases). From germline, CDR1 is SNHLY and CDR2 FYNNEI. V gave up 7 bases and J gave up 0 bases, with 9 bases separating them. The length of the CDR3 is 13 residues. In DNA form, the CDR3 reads TGTGCCAGCAAGACAGATCTGAACACTGAAGCTTTCTTT. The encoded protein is CASKTDLNTEAFF. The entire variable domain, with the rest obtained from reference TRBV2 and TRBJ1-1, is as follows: EPEVTQTPSHQVTQMGQEVILRCVPISNHLYFYWYRQILGQKVEFLVSFYNNEISEKSEIFDDQFSVERPDGSNFTLKIRSTKLEDSAMYFCASKTDLNTEAFFGQGTRLTVV.

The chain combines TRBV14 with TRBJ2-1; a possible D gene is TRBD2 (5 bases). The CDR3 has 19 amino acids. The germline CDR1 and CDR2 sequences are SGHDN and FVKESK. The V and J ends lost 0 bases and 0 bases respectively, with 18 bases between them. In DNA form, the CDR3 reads TGTGCCAGCAGCCAAGATGGTTGTGGCGGGCCGAGCTCCTACAATGAGCAGTTCTTC. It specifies CASSQDGCGGPSSYNEQFF.

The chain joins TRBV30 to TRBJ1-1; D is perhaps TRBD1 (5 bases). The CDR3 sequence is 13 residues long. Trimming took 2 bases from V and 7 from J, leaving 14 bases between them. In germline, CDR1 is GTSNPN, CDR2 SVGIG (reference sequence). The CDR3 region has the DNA TGTGCCTGGAGTCGCGGGGGGAGGGGTGAAGCTTTCTTT. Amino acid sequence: CAWSRGGRGEAFF.

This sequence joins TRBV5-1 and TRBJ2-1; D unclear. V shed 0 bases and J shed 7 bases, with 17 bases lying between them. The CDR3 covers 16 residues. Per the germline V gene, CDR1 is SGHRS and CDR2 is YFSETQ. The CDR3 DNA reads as TGCGCCAGCAGCTTGGCCCTTACATCTGATTGGAATGAGCAGTTCTTC. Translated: CASSLALTSDWNEQFF.

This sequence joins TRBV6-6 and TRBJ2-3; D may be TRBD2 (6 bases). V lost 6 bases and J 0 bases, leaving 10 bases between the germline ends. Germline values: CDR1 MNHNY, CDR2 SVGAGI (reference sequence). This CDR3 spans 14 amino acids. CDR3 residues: CASRMEGSTDTQYF. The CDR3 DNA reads TGTGCCAGCAGAATGGAGGGCAGCACAGATACGCAGTATTTT.

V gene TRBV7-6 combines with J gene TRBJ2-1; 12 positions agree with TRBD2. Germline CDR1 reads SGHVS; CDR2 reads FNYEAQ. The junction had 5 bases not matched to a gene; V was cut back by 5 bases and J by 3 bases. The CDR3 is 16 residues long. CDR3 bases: TGTGCCAGCAGCCCTTCTAGCGGGAGGGACTACAATGAGCAGTTCTTC. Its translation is CASSPSSGRDYNEQFF.